Below, 31 T cell receptor beta chains from the same sample are listed, as sequenced in a study of response to subunit inactivated influenza vaccine. Using its own MiXCR run on the RT-PCR reads, TCRdb lists one record per CDR3 protein. The sample holds roughly 620,000 distinct CDR3 sequences; roughly 12% are singletons and the top ten take 9.5% to 12%. The same sample was also used in a study of T cells expressing NK-cell markers. This second report adds: Making the TCR beta cDNA relied on 5'RACE template switching with UMIs.

The material sequenced was PBMCs from blood, taken on the day of vaccination. These receptors were obtained from a man in his fifties who received an inactivated influenza vaccine.

This clonotype was detected only a few times. The rearrangement uses TRBV28 and TRBJ1-2; 7 bases are a match to TRBD1. The ends lost 8 bases at V and 1 base at J; junction bases unmatched: 16. The CDR3 extends over 17 amino acids. The V gene's germline CDR1 is MDHEN and CDR2 SYDVKM. The CDR3 DNA reads TGTGCCAGCGCCACACAAATAGGGACAGAAGTTAACTATGGCTACACCTTC. It encodes CASATQIGTEVNYGYTF.

V gene TRBV7-2 combines with J gene TRBJ2-1; D unresolved. Germline CDR1 and CDR2: SGHTA and FQGNSA. This CDR3 spans 14 amino acids. V lost 1 base, J lost 3 bases, and 7 bases lay in between. Here the CDR3 reads CASSLVNGYNEQFF. DNA of the CDR3: TGTGCCAGCAGCTTAGTTAATGGCTACAATGAGCAGTTCTTC.

The CDR3 sequence is CASSPSGTGTEAFF. DNA of the CDR3: TGTGCCAGCTCACCCTCCGGGACAGGGACTGAAGCTTTCTTT. The chain uses TRBV18 and TRBJ1-1, with 9 bases that match TRBD1. V lost 3 bases to trimming and J lost 5 bases; unmatched junction nucleotides: 4. The CDR3 contains 14 residues. From germline, CDR1 is KGHSH and CDR2 LQKENI.

This sequence joins TRBV5-1 and TRBJ2-6; TRBD1 aligns across 8 bases. This CDR3 is 17 amino acids long. The germline V gene encodes CDR1 SGHRS and CDR2 YFSETQ. V trimming: 4 bases; J trimming: 1 base; junction bases outside the gene matches: 7. CDR3 residues: CASSPTGVGSGANVLTF. The CDR3 DNA reads TGCGCCAGCAGCCCGACAGGGGTGGGGTCTGGGGCCAACGTCCTGACTTTC.

This clonotype was picked up a small number of times. This rearrangement joins TRBV12-3 or TRBV12-4 to TRBJ2-5; a weak D match, TRBD1 (6 bases). Trimming shortened V by 3 bases and J by 4 bases, and 12 bases separated the two germline ends. The CDR3 is 14 amino acids. The CDR3, as DNA: TGTGCCAGCAGTTTCTGGGGGCCGGGAGAGACCCAGTACTTC. This codes for CASSFWGPGETQYF.

The gene calls are TRBV29-1 and TRBJ2-3; possibly TRBD2 for D (5 bases). Germline values: CDR1 SQVTM, CDR2 ANQGSEA. The CDR3 is 15 residues long. V was clipped by 3 bases and J by 2 bases, with 15 bases between them. CDR3 in amino acids: CSVESGSVVTDTQYF. CDR3 DNA: TGCAGCGTTGAGTCTGGGAGCGTAGTCACAGATACGCAGTATTTT.

The J gene is TRBJ2-5, the V gene TRBV9, with D possibly being TRBD1 (5 bases). Germline V gives CDR1 SGDLS, CDR2 YYNGEE. The CDR3 is made up of 16 amino acids. Trimming removed 0 bases from V and 4 bases from J, with 16 bases in between. The CDR3 coding sequence is TGTGCCAGCAGCGTAGGCGCCACCAGGGATATAGAGACCCAGTACTTC. Translating gives CASSVGATRDIETQYF.

This clonotype was seen at least ten times. The gene calls are TRBV12-3 or TRBV12-4 and TRBJ1-2; D unclear. V was trimmed by 4 bases and J by 2 bases, leaving 14 bases between them. This CDR3 has 15 amino acids. The CDR3 sequence: CASSSPSGGNYGYTF. CDR3 DNA sequence: TGTGCCAGCAGTTCCCCAAGCGGCGGCAACTATGGCTACACCTTC.

The chain links TRBV5-1 to TRBJ2-7; 7 nucleotides match TRBD2. The CDR3 is 13 amino acids. The J segment lost 7 bases and the V segment lost 4 bases, leaving 8 bases of the junction unmatched. CDR1 is SGHRS, CDR2 YFSETQ, per germline. The CDR3 loop reads CASSPGLVGEQYF. CDR3 coding DNA: TGCGCCAGCAGCCCCGGACTAGTGGGGGAGCAGTACTTC.

This clonotype was picked up many times. V and J are TRBV29-1 and TRBJ2-1, with TRBD2 identical over 8 bases. The CDR3 has 15 amino acids. Trimming cost V 3 bases and J 8 bases; bases outside gene matches: 12. Germline CDR1 SQVTM, CDR2 ANQGSEA. The CDR3 nucleotides are TGCAGCGTTGAGGGCAGGACTAGCTGGGCCGATGAGCAGTTCTTC. As protein: CSVEGRTSWADEQFF.

This clonotype has a handful of counts. The J gene is TRBJ2-1, the V gene TRBV18; maybe TRBD1 (6 bases). Germline V lookup: CDR1 KGHSH, CDR2 LQKENI. Trimming pared 3 bases from V and 0 bases from J, leaving 15 bases between. This CDR3 is 17 amino acids long. The CDR3 DNA is TGTGCCAGCTCACCCCCCCTTTCGACAGGCTCCTACAATGAGCAGTTCTTC. This encodes CASSPPLSTGSYNEQFF.

As concerns this clonotype: A junction end diverges from the germline sequence, so it may reflect a read error. The chain has TRBV11-2 and TRBJ2-6; D is possibly TRBD2 (6 bases). CDR3 length: 22 residues. Germline V CDR1 and CDR2: SGHAT, FQNNGV. This CDR3 is CASSLERPSGTSELSGANVLTF. Written as DNA, the CDR3 is TGTGCCAGCAGCTTAGAAAGGCCGTCCGGGACTTCGGAACTCTCTGGGGCCAATGTCCTGACTTTC.

There are a few counts of this clonotype. This chain joins TRBV5-1 and TRBJ1-1, with 9 bases identical to TRBD1. Germline CDR1 SGHRS, CDR2 YFSETQ. V lost 4 bases and J lost 5; bases outside the gene matches: 6. This CDR3 has 14 residues. The CDR3: CASSLRDRVTEAFF. In nucleotides, the CDR3 is TGCGCCAGCAGCCTACGGGACAGGGTGACTGAAGCTTTCTTT.

This clonotype has a handful of counts. The chain has TRBV25-1 and TRBJ2-7; D unclear. Trimming took off 3 bases at V and 7 bases at J, with 7 bases between the two ends. The CDR3 sequence is 11 residues long. Germline CDR1 MGHDK, CDR2 SYGVNS. CDR3 DNA: TGTGCCAGCAGTGATTCAGATGAGCAGTACTTC. It is translated as CASSDSDEQYF.

The chain is built from TRBV7-6 and TRBJ2-1, with D perhaps assigned TRBD1 or TRBD2 (5 bases each). Trimming took off 2 bases at V and 7 bases at J, with 12 bases between the two ends. Germline loops: CDR1 SGHVS, CDR2 FNYEAQ. CDR3 length: 14 residues. DNA of the CDR3: TGTGCCAGCAGCTTACGGGACCTCCTAAATGAGCAGTTCTTC. This gives the protein CASSLRDLLNEQFF.

The J gene is TRBJ2-4, the V gene TRBV6-5; 8 positions agree with TRBD1. CDR1 MNHEY and CDR2 SVGAGI come from the germline V gene. J lost 7 bases, V lost 4 bases, and 9 bases had no gene match. This CDR3 comprises 15 residues. The CDR3 here is CASSWGRTGNNIQYF. The CDR3, as DNA: TGTGCCAGCAGTTGGGGCCGGACAGGGAACAACATTCAGTACTTC.

The sample holds many counts of this clonotype. The chain employs TRBV7-6 and TRBJ2-3; 9 bases align to TRBD2. Germline V gene lookup returns CDR1 SGHVS and CDR2 FNYEAQ. This CDR3 has 20 amino acids. The junction had 23 bases not matched to a gene; V was cut back by 4 bases and J by 6 bases. The CDR3 protein is CASSSRLIAGAGGPPDTQYF. The CDR3 coding sequence is TGTGCCAGCAGCTCACGACTTATAGCGGGGGCCGGGGGTCCTCCCGATACGCAGTATTTT.

This clonotype appeared a few times. This chain uses TRBV6-5 with TRBJ2-2, with D hard to call. This CDR3 has 15 residues. The V end was cut by 2 bases, the J end by 0 bases, with 7 bases between. Germline V gene lookup returns CDR1 MNHEY and CDR2 SVGAGI. CDR3 sequence: CASSYGRTNTGELFF. CDR3 DNA sequence: TGTGCCAGCAGTTACGGCCGGACGAACACCGGGGAGCTGTTTTTT.

This clonotype was seen at least ten times. The rearrangement uses TRBV7-9 and TRBJ2-5; no reliable D call. This CDR3 contains 14 residues. Germline V gene sequence: CDR1 SEHNR, CDR2 FQNEAQ (reference sequence). The V end was cut by 1 base, the J end by 5 bases, with 11 bases between. The CDR3 loop is CASSLGYGYETQYF. CDR3 sequence (DNA): TGTGCCAGCAGCTTAGGATATGGGTACGAGACCCAGTACTTC.

With regard to this clonotype: This may come from a read error, since a much larger clone is one base off. The gene calls are TRBV7-2 and TRBJ2-7, with D possibly being TRBD1 (6 bases). With 1 base removed from V and 3 bases from J, the gap between germline ends came to 10 bases. CDR1 is SGHTA and CDR2 is FQGNSA in the germline V gene. This CDR3 has 14 residues. The CDR3 sequence: CASSLGQVYYEQYF. CDR3 sequence (DNA): TGTGCCAGCAGCTTAGGACAGGTTTACTACGAGCAGTACTTC.

This sequence joins TRBV28 and TRBJ2-5; a possible D gene is TRBD2 (5 bases). This CDR3 region has 15 residues. Germline assignment: CDR1 MDHEN and CDR2 SYDVKM. Trimming cost V 6 bases and J 4 bases, with 18 bases left between them. The DNA for the CDR3 is TGTGCCAGCAGATTGGGCCCGGCGGGTCTAGAGACCCAGTACTTC. Its protein is CASRLGPAGLETQYF.

The chain links TRBV2 to TRBJ2-1; 8 nucleotides align to TRBD2. The CDR3 runs 15 residues. J lost 10 bases, V lost 1 base, and 9 bases had no gene match. CDR1 is SNHLY and CDR2 is FYNNEI in the germline V gene. DNA for the CDR3: TGTGCCAGCAGTGAAGGGGCGGGGGGCTCCGCCGAGCAGTTCTTC. Translated: CASSEGAGGSAEQFF.

The V gene is TRBV6-1, the J gene TRBJ1-2; 7 bases align to TRBD1. The V gene end was trimmed by 5 bases and the J gene end by 0 bases; junction bases not matched to a gene: 3. This CDR3 comprises 14 residues. The V gene's germline CDR1 is MNHNS and CDR2 SASEGT. As DNA, the CDR3 is TGTGCCAGCAGTCCACAGGGGACTAACTATGGCTACACCTTC. This codes for CASSPQGTNYGYTF.

This clonotype was seen a few times. This chain uses TRBV12-3 or TRBV12-4 with TRBJ1-2; 7 bases align to TRBD1. The J segment lost 7 bases and the V segment lost 1 base, leaving 6 bases of the junction unmatched. This CDR3 has 14 amino acids. CDR3 loop: CASSLERGGLGYTF. The CDR3 DNA follows: TGTGCCAGCAGTTTAGAACGAGGGGGCCTTGGCTACACCTTC.

V gene TRBV19 combines with J gene TRBJ2-2; no definite D call. The CDR3 is 11 amino acids. Trimming removed 4 bases from V and 7 bases from J, with 4 bases in between. Germline V gives CDR1 LNHDA, CDR2 SQIVND (reference sequence). The CDR3 region is CASSTVGELFF. DNA for the CDR3: TGTGCCAGTAGTACAGTCGGGGAGCTGTTTTTT.

This clonotype has more than one count but fewer than ten. V usage is TRBV24-1 and J usage is TRBJ2-1, with D unclear. Germline loops: CDR1 KGHDR, CDR2 SFDVKD. The CDR3 is 14 amino acids. Trimming stripped 5 bases from V and 5 bases from J, with 12 bases between. The CDR3 DNA sequence: TGTGCCACCAGTGCTGCGACACCCAACAATGAGCAGTTCTTC. This codes for CATSAATPNNEQFF.

This sequence joins TRBV30 and TRBJ2-1; 12 bases match TRBD2. The CDR3 consists of 14 residues. J lost 7 bases, V lost 2 bases, and 3 bases had no gene match. Per germline, CDR1 GTSNPN and CDR2 SVGIG (reference sequence). DNA for the CDR3: TGTGCCTGGAGTCAGACTAGCGGGAGAAATGAGCAGTTCTTC. Its translation is CAWSQTSGRNEQFF.

The chain employs TRBV4-1 and TRBJ2-5, with 10 bases matching TRBD2. This CDR3 contains 16 residues. V gave up 3 bases and J gave up 3 bases; unmatched junction bases: 7. Germline V CDR1 and CDR2: MGHRA, YSYEKL. This chain's CDR3 is CASSHLGLADEETQYF. The CDR3 DNA sequence: TGCGCCAGCAGCCACCTCGGACTAGCGGACGAAGAGACCCAGTACTTC.

The chain carries TRBV28 and TRBJ2-7; D is ambiguous. Trimming shortened V by 3 bases and J by 2 bases, and 8 bases separated the two germline ends. Germline CDR1 MDHEN, CDR2 SYDVKM. This CDR3 region has 13 residues. CDR3 sequence: CASSLTETYEQYF. The CDR3 nucleotides are TGTGCCAGCAGTTTGACGGAAACCTACGAGCAGTACTTC.

Only a few counts were recorded for this clonotype. This chain uses TRBV5-1 with TRBJ2-6; TRBD1 matches 11 bases. The V gene end was trimmed by 4 bases and the J gene end by 0 bases; junction bases not matched to a gene: 6. Germline CDR1 SGHRS, CDR2 YFSETQ. This CDR3 contains 18 residues. The CDR3: CASSATGTGGSGANVLTF. As DNA, the CDR3 is TGCGCCAGCAGCGCGACCGGGACAGGGGGCTCTGGGGCCAACGTCCTGACTTTC.

The chain couples TRBV6-1 to TRBJ2-3; possibly TRBD1 for D (5 bases). The CDR3 loop spans 12 amino acids. Germline CDR1 is MNHNS and CDR2 is SASEGT. Trimming pared 7 bases from V and 4 bases from J, leaving 9 bases between. The CDR3 DNA is TGTGCCAGCACTGGGGCGGCAGATACGCAGTATTTT. It translates to CASTGAADTQYF.